This T cell receptor beta chain was recovered during a study of blood T cell repertoires in COVID-19. The CDR3 consists of 14 residues. J gave up 8 bases and V 5 bases, and 7 bases lay outside the gene matches. CDR1 MRHNA and CDR2 SNTAGT come from the germline V gene. TCRdb's copy holds only in-frame clones and misses some; the assay was immunoSEQ multiplex PCR. The sample includes nearly 70,000 clones, around 90% of them seen just once. The clonotype was recovered from a man in his forties or fifties with COVID-19, enrolled during active disease. The sequenced sample consisted of peripheral blood. The genes are TRBV6-4 and TRBJ2-1, with TRBD1 matching over 9 bases. The DNA for the CDR3 is TGTGCCAGCAGTAGTCAGGGACAGGGTCATGAGCAGTTCTTC. Its translation: CASSSQGQGHEQFF.